Following are 16 T cell receptor beta chains from one sample sequenced in a study of CD4 and CD8 cells across lung adenocarcinoma regions. TCRdb passed the PCR reads through MiXCR, listing each CDR3 protein once. Of 9,500 to 15,000 distinct CDR3 sequences in the sample, 47% were seen once. The sample was CD8+ T cells from the margin of a lung tumor. The receptors originated from a female donor with lung adenocarcinoma. The CD4 and CD8 labels of this study may be unreliable.

The V call is TRBV6-5, the J call TRBJ2-2, with 10 bases lining up with TRBD1. V was pared by 5 bases and J by 6 bases, with 6 bases of the junction left unmatched. This CDR3 comprises 15 residues. CDR1 is MNHEY, CDR2 SVGAGI, per germline. The DNA for the CDR3 is TGTGCCAGCAGTAACCGGGACAGGGGTTCCGGGGAGCTGTTTTTT. Amino acids: CASSNRDRGSGELFF.

This chain links TRBV11-2 with TRBJ1-3; tentative D call: TRBD1 (5 bases). Germline assignment: CDR1 SGHAT and CDR2 FQNNGV. This CDR3 has 15 residues. V was shortened by 5 bases and J by 0 bases, with 11 bases between the two germline ends. The CDR3 loop is CASSELGGSGNTIYF. DNA of the CDR3: TGTGCCAGCAGCGAACTTGGGGGCTCTGGAAACACCATATATTTT.

This chain joins TRBV6-1 and TRBJ2-4; D not certain. TRBJ2-3 explains the end of the DNA better; the J call may be wrong. Germline V CDR1 and CDR2: MNHNS, SASEGT. The CDR3 loop spans 15 amino acids. CDR3 in amino acids: CASSSVPDGKNTQYF. CDR3 DNA: TGTGCCAGCAGTAGCGTACCGGATGGCAAAAACACTCAGTATTTT.

A few counts support this clonotype. CDR3: CASSRIAGASSYNEQFF. The CDR3 DNA is TGTGCCAGCAGCCGAATAGCGGGGGCGAGCTCCTACAATGAGCAGTTCTTC. The genes are TRBV14 and TRBJ2-1, with TRBD2 matching 9 bases. Germline trimming cut 4 bases from V and 0 bases from J; bases unmatched to any gene: 7. The V gene's germline CDR1 is SGHDN and CDR2 FVKESK. This CDR3 is 17 amino acids long.

J is TRBJ2-3 and V is TRBV27, with 12 bases lining up with TRBD2. This CDR3 comprises 16 residues. Losses at the gene ends were 4 bases for V and 1 base for J; bases not matched to a gene: 3. Germline CDR1 MNHEY, CDR2 SMNVEV (reference sequence). For the CDR3, the DNA is TGTGCCAGCAGTTCCCGACTAGCGGGAGGCACAGATACGCAGTATTTT. Amino acids: CASSSRLAGGTDTQYF.

The rearrangement links TRBV7-2 to TRBJ2-7, with TRBD2 as a possible D gene (7 bases). This CDR3 spans 15 amino acids. Per germline, CDR1 SGHTA and CDR2 FQGNSA. Trimming cost V 8 bases and J 9 bases, with 26 bases left between them. The CDR3 sequence: CASGVGGVAKETQYF. DNA of the CDR3: TGTGCCAGCGGTGTAGGGGGGGTCGCCAAAGAGACGCAGTACTTC. Full variable domain (remainder filled in from reference TRBV7-2 and TRBJ2-7): GAGVSQSPSNKVTEKGKDVELRCDPISGHTALYWYRQSLGQGLEFLIYFQGNSAPDKSGLPSDRFSAERTGGSVSTLTIQRTQQEDSAVYLCASGVGGVAKETQYFGPGTRLTVT.

As regards this clonotype: A read error may account for a junction end that differs from germline. The CDR3 reads CASSGRAGVSSKDTQYF. CDR3 DNA sequence: TGTGCCAGCAGTGGACGGGCGGGGGTCAGCTCCAAAGATACTCAGTATTTT. The rearrangement links TRBV6-1 to TRBJ2-4, with 7 bases that match TRBD2. The end of the DNA aligns better with TRBJ2-3, so the J call may be wrong. The CDR3 totals 17 residues. Germline values: CDR1 MNHNS, CDR2 SASEGT.

This clonotype is judged medium-sized (0.01 to 0.1%). The V call is TRBV6-5, the J call TRBJ2-3, with D possibly TRBD2 on 5 matching bases. Germline V CDR1 and CDR2: MNHEY, SVGAGI. The CDR3 runs 13 residues. Deletions cut 4 bases from V and 6 bases from J, with 11 bases between. CDR3 residues: CASSFGAADTQYF. As DNA, the CDR3 is TGTGCCAGCAGTTTTGGAGCGGCGGATACGCAGTATTTT.

This clonotype was picked up a small number of times. This chain links TRBV10-2 with TRBJ2-1; 10 bases line up with TRBD2. The junction had 9 bases not matched to a gene; V was cut back by 9 bases and J by 13 bases. Germline V lookup: CDR1 WSHSY, CDR2 SAAADI. CDR3 length: 12 amino acids. CDR3 coding DNA: TGCGCCAGTCGGGAGCGGGGGGGGCCCCAGTTCTTC. As protein: CASRERGGPQFF.

This clonotype was counted only a few times. The chain joins TRBV12-3 or TRBV12-4 to TRBJ2-3; tentatively, D is TRBD1 (5 bases). V lost 5 bases and J 2 bases, leaving 20 bases between the germline ends. This CDR3 has 17 residues. The CDR3 spells CASSRYLGQGVTDTQYF. DNA for the CDR3: TGTGCCAGCAGTCGGTATTTGGGGCAGGGTGTCACAGATACGCAGTATTTT.

On this clonotype: This clone may be a read error of a much larger clone one base away. Lacking the conserved final phenylalanine or tryptophan, this CDR3 likely reflects a read error. V and J are TRBV6-5 and TRBJ2-5; no reliable D call. Per the germline V gene, CDR1 is MNHEY and CDR2 is SVGAGI. This CDR3 comprises 11 residues. Between the trimmed V and J ends, which lost 4 bases and 5 bases, there was a span of 5 bases. CDR3: CASSSAETQYL. The CDR3 nucleotides read TGTGCCAGCAGTTCGGCGGAGACCCAGTACTTA.

The chain links TRBV14 to TRBJ2-5; the D is unclear. V was shortened by 2 bases and J by 4 bases, with 2 bases between the two germline ends. This CDR3 contains 11 residues. Germline CDR1 reads SGHDN; CDR2 reads FVKESK. The CDR3 sequence is CASSQTETQYF. The CDR3 DNA reads TGTGCCAGCAGCCAAACAGAGACCCAGTACTTC.

This clonotype turned up a few times. V and J are TRBV7-7 and TRBJ2-3; TRBD2 aligns across 13 bases. V was pared by 5 bases and J by 3 bases, with 2 bases of the junction left unmatched. Per the germline V gene, CDR1 is SSHAT and CDR2 is FNYEAQ (reference sequence). This CDR3 has 15 amino acids. The CDR3 nucleotides are TGTGCCAGCAGCCAGGGACTAGCGGGGACAGATACGCAGTATTTT. Translated: CASSQGLAGTDTQYF.

The chain recombines TRBV25-1 with TRBJ2-1; no clear D gene. Trimming cost V 4 bases and J 8 bases, with 9 bases left between them. The CDR3 runs 12 residues. From germline, CDR1 is MGHDK and CDR2 SYGVNS. For the CDR3, the DNA is TGTGCCAGCAGTGCCAGTGGCGATGAGCAGTTCTTC. This sequence encodes CASSASGDEQFF.

Concerning this clonotype: Mismatch with germline at one junction end may stem from a read error. The V gene is TRBV6-1, the J gene TRBJ2-3; D is perhaps TRBD2 (7 bases). The CDR3 loop spans 14 amino acids. The V gene's germline CDR1 is MNHNS and CDR2 SASEGT. DNA for the CDR3: TGTGCCAGCAGGCTCGGGGGGCGCACAAATACTCAGTATTTT. Translation: CASRLGGRTNTQYF.

Comment on this clonotype: This may stem from a read error, because a much larger clone lies one nucleotide away. This chain links TRBV4-1 with TRBJ2-1; D gene unclear. Trimming pared 3 bases from V and 13 bases from J, leaving 13 bases between. The CDR3 totals 12 residues. Germline CDR1 is MGHRA and CDR2 is YSYEKL. CDR3 nucleotides: TGCGCCAGCAGCCATCTCCAAGAGACCCAGTTCTTC. As protein: CASSHLQETQFF.